This TCR beta chain appears in the sequencing data of a study of vaccination and CD4 T cells after COVID-19. About the research overall: It was a median 101 days after diagnosis, with a range of 35 to 161, that post-COVID samples were drawn.

Sequencing of DNA taken from cultured CD4+ T cells relied on the Oncomine TCR Beta short-read assay. In this case, cultured CD4+ T cells provided the extracted genomic DNA. A single record per CDR3 protein comes from TCRdb applying MiXCR to the PCR reads. The sample lists about 11,000 distinct CDR3 sequences; about 31% were seen once. The germline CDR1 and CDR2 sequences are KGHDR and SFDVKD. The CDR3 consists of 13 residues. Deletions cut 7 bases from V and 0 bases from J, with 8 bases between. This clonotype was counted only a few times. Its matching antigen is unknown. Treatment indicated: approximately 10-day PBMC culture with coronavirus spike peptide pools or control peptides (ViraFEST assay).

Sequences were derived from CD4+ T cells from blood, cultured in vitro, sampled after SARS-CoV-2 vaccination. The chain employs TRBV24-1 and TRBJ1-2; D remains ambiguous. The receptor was isolated from a human donor who had recovered from COVID-19. The CDR3, as DNA: TGTGCCACCAGCGCGTCCACTAACTATGGCTACACCTTC. Amino acid sequence: CATSASTNYGYTF.